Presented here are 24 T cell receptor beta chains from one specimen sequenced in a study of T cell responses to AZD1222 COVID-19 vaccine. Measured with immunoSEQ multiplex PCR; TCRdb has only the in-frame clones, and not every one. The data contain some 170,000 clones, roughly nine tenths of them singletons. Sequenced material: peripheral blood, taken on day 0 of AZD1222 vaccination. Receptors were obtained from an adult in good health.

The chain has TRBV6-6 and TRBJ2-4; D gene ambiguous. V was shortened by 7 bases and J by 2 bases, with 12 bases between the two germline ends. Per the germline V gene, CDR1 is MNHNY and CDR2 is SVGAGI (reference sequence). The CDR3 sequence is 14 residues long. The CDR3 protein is CASNPDRTKNIQYF. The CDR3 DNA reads TGTGCCAGCAACCCCGACCGGACCAAAAACATTCAGTACTTC.

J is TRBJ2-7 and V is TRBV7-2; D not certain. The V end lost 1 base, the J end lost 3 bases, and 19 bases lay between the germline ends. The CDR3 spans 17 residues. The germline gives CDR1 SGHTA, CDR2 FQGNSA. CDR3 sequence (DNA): TGTGCCAGCAGCTTAGTATCAGTTACTACCTCTTTCTACGAGCAGTACTTC. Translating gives CASSLVSVTTSFYEQYF.

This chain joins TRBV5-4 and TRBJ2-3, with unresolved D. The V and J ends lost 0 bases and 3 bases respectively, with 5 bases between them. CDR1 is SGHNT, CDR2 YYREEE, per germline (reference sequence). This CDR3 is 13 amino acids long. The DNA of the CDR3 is TGTGCCAGCAGCTTGGCGCAGACAGATACGCAGTATTTT. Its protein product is CASSLAQTDTQYF.

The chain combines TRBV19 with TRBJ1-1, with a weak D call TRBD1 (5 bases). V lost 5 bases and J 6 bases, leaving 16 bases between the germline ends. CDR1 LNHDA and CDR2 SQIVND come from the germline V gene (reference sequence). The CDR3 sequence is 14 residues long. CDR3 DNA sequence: TGTGCCAGTAGTGCCTATCGGGGGAGCGCTGAAGCTTTCTTT. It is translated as CASSAYRGSAEAFF.

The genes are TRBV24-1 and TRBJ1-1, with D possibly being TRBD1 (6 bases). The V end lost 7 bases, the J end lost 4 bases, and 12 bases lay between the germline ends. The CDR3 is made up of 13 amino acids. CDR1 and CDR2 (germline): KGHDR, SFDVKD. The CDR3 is CATRHGTFTEAFF. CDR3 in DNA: TGTGCCACCAGACACGGGACATTCACTGAAGCTTTCTTT.

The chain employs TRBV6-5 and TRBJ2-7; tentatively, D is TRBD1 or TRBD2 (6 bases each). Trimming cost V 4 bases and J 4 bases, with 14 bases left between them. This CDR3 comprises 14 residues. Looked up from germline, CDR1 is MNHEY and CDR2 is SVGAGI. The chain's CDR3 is CASSSGASVYEQYF. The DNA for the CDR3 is TGTGCCAGCAGTTCAGGGGCTAGCGTATACGAGCAGTACTTC.

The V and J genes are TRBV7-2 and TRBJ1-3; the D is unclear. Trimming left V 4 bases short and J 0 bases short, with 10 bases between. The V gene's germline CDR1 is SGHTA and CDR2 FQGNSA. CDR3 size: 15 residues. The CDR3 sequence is CASSWSGNSGNTIYF. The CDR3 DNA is TGTGCCAGCAGCTGGTCGGGTAACTCTGGAAACACCATATATTTT. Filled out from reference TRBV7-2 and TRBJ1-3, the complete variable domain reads GAGVSQSPSNKVTEKGKDVELRCDPISGHTALYWYRQSLGQGLEFLIYFQGNSAPDKSGLPSDRFSAERTGGSVSTLTIQRTQQEDSAVYLCASSWSGNSGNTIYFGEGSWLTVV.

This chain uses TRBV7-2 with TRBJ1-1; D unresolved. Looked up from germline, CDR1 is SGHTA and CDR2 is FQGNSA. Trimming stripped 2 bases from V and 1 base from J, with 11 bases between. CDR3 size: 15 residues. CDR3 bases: TGTGCCAGCAGCTTAAGGAGCGCAGGGAACACTGAAGCTTTCTTT. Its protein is CASSLRSAGNTEAFF.

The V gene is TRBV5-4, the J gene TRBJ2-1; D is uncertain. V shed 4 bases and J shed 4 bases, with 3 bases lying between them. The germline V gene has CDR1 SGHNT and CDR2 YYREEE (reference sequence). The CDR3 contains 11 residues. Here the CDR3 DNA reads TGTGCCAGCAGCACTTACAATGAGCAGTTCTTC. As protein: CASSTYNEQFF.

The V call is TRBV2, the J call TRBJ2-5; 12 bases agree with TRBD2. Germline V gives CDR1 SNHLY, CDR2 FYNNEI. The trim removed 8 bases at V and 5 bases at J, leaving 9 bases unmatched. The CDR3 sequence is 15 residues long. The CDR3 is CASDPSGRAWETQYF. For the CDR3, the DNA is TGTGCCAGCGACCCTAGCGGGAGGGCCTGGGAGACCCAGTACTTC.

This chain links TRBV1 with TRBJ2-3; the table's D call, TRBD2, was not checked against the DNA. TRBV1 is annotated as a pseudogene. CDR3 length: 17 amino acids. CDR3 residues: CTSSQDGLAASTDTQYF. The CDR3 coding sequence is TGCACCAGCAGCCAAGATGGACTGGCCGCGAGCACAGATACGCAGTATTTT.

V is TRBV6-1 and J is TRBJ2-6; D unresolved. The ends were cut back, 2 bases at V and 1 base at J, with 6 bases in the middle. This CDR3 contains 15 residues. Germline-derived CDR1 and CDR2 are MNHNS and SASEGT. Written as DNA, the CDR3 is TGTGCCAGCAGTGAATCGCCTTCTGGGGCCAACGTCCTGACTTTC. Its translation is CASSESPSGANVLTF.

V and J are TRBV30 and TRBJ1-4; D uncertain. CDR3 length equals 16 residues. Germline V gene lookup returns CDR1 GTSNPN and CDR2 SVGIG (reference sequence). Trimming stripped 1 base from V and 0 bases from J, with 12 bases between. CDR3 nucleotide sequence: TGTGCCTGGAGTGCGTGGACTAAAGCAACTAATGAAAAACTGTTTTTT. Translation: CAWSAWTKATNEKLFF. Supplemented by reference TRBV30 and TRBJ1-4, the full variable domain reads SQTIHQWPATLVQPVGSPLSLECTVEGTSNPNLYWYRQAAGRGLQLLFYSVGIGQISSEVPQNLSASRPQDRQFILSSKKLLLSDSGFYLCAWSAWTKATNEKLFFGSGTQLSVL.

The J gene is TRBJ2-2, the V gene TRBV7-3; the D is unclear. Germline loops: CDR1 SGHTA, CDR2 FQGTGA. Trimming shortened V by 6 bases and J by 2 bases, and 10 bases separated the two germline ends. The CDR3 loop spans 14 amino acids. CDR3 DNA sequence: TGTGCCAGCAGTTGGGATTTTAACACCGGGGAGCTGTTTTTT. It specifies CASSWDFNTGELFF.

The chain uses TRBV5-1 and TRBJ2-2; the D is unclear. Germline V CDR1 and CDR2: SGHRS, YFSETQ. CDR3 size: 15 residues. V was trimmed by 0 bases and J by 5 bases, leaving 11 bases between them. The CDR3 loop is CASSLAERRTGELFF. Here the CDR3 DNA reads TGCGCCAGCAGCTTGGCCGAACGAAGGACCGGGGAGCTGTTTTTT.

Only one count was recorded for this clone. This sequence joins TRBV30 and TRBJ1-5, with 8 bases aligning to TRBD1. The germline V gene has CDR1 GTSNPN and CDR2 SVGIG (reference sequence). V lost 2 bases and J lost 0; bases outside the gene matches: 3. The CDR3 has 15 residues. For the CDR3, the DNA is TGTGCCTGGAGTCCGACAGGGGCTAGCAATCAGCCCCAGCATTTT. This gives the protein CAWSPTGASNQPQHF.

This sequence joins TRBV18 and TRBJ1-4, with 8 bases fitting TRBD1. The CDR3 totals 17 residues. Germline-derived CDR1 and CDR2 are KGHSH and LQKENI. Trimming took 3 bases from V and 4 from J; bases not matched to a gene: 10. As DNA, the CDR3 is TGTGCCAGCTCACCTGATGGGACAGGACGACTTAATGAAAAACTGTTTTTT. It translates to CASSPDGTGRLNEKLFF.

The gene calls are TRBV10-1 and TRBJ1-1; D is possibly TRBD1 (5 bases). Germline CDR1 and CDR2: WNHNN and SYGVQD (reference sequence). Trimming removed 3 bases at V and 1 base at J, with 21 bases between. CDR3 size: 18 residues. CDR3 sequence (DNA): TGCGCCAGCAGTGATTCCTTCCCGGAGGGGCTAACGAACACTGAAGCTTTCTTT. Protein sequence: CASSDSFPEGLTNTEAFF.

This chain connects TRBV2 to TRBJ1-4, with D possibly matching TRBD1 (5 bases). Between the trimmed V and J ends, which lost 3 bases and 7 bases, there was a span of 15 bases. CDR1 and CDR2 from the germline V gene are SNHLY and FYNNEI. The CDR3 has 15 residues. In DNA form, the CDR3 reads TGTGCCAGCAGTGATCCGGGGGATATAAGTGAAAAACTGTTTTTT. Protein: CASSDPGDISEKLFF.

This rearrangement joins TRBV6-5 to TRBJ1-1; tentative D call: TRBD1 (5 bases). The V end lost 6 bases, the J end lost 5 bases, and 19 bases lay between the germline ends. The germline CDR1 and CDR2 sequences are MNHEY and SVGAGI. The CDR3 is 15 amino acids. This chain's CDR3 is CASRSWGSGRTEAFF. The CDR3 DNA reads TGTGCCAGCAGATCGTGGGGCTCCGGAAGGACTGAAGCTTTCTTT.

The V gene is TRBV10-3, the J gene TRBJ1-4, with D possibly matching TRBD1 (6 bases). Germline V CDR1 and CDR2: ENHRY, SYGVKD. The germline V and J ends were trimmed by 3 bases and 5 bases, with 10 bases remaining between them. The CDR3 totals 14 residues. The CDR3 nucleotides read TGTGCCATCAGTGAAAATCAGGGGAATGAAAAACTGTTTTTT. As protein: CAISENQGNEKLFF.

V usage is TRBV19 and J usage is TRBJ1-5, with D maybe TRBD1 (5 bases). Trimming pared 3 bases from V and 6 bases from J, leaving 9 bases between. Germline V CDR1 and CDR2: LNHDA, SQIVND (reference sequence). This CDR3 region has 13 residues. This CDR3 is CASSMGGGQPQHF. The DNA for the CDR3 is TGTGCCAGTAGTATGGGCGGGGGTCAGCCCCAGCATTTT. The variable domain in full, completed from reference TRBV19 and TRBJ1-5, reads DGGITQSPKYLFRKEGQNVTLSCEQNLNHDAMYWYRQDPGQGLRLIYYSQIVNDFQKGDIAEGYSVSREKKESFPLTVTSAQKNPTAFYLCASSMGGGQPQHFGDGTRLSIL.

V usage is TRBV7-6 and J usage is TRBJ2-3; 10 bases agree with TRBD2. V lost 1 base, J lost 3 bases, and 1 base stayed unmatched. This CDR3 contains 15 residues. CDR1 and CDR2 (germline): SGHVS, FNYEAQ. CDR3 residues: CASSLVGLATDTQYF. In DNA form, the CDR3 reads TGTGCCAGCAGCTTAGTGGGACTAGCGACAGATACGCAGTATTTT.

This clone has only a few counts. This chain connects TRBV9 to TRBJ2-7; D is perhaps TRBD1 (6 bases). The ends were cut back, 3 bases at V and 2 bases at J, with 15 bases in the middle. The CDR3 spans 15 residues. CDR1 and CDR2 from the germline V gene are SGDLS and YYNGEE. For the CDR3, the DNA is TGTGCCAGCAGCGCCCGAGGAGAGGGGGCCTACGAGCAGTACTTC. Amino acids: CASSARGEGAYEQYF.